The next 18 T cell receptor beta chains were all read from a single sample in a study of blood T cells in healthy people across ages. Then a second PCR, running roughly 6 to 11 cycles, was carried out with a sample-barcoded 5' primer and a J-beta primer mix. A single record per CDR3 protein comes from TCRdb applying MiXCR to the 5' RACE reads. Of over a million distinct CDR3 sequences listed, 35% to 45% are singletons. The sample was blood. The receptors originated from a woman under 30 in good health.

The J gene is TRBJ2-1, the V gene TRBV6-5, with TRBD1 matching over 10 bases. The V segment lost 5 bases and the J segment 6 bases; nucleotides outside the gene matches: 4. This CDR3 has 14 amino acids. Germline loops: CDR1 MNHEY, CDR2 SVGAGI. The DNA of the CDR3 is TGTGCCAGCAGTCCGACAGGGGGCGGCAATGAGCAGTTCTTC. Protein sequence: CASSPTGGGNEQFF.

V and J are TRBV7-6 and TRBJ1-6; D gene ambiguous. CDR3 length equals 17 residues. V lost 5 bases and J 3 bases, leaving 17 bases between the germline ends. The V gene's germline CDR1 is SGHVS and CDR2 FNYEAQ. The CDR3 DNA reads as TGTGCCAGCAGCCGAGGGAGCAGTTCGGGCTATAATTCACCCCTCCACTTT. Amino acid sequence: CASSRGSSSGYNSPLHF.

This chain links TRBV29-1 with TRBJ1-2; TRBD1 matches at 7 bases. The germline V gene has CDR1 SQVTM and CDR2 ANQGSEA. The CDR3 has 14 amino acids. V shed 7 bases and J 8 bases; nucleotides not matched to a gene: 16. The CDR3 DNA reads as TGCAGCGCCGAGGAGGAGGGGGCCGAAAGAGGCTACACCTTC. Residues: CSAEEEGAERGYTF.

The chain links TRBV20-1 to TRBJ1-1; TRBD1 is a possible D gene (6 bases). The CDR3 covers 13 residues. The V end lost 3 bases, the J end lost 4 bases, and 12 bases lay between the germline ends. CDR1 and CDR2 (germline): DFQATT, SNEGSKA (reference sequence). The CDR3 DNA reads TGCAGTGCTAGTTTACAGGGCGGCACTGAAGCTTTCTTT. This gives the protein CSASLQGGTEAFF.

This clonotype was found a few times. V gene TRBV6-5 combines with J gene TRBJ2-3; D possibly uses TRBD1 or TRBD2 (5 bases each). This CDR3 is 15 amino acids long. Looked up from germline, CDR1 is MNHEY and CDR2 is SVGAGI. With 7 bases removed from V and 0 bases from J, the gap between germline ends came to 14 bases. This CDR3 reads CASTPKGRSTDTQYF. For the CDR3, the DNA is TGTGCCAGCACCCCCAAGGGACGGAGCACAGATACGCAGTATTTT.

This clonotype was counted between two and nine times. V usage is TRBV2 and J usage is TRBJ1-2; no clear D. The CDR3 contains 14 residues. CDR1 is SNHLY, CDR2 FYNNEI, per germline. V was cut by 4 bases and J by 0 bases, with 9 bases left in between. CDR3 coding DNA: TGTGCCAGCAGTGCGGAACAGACTAACTATGGCTACACCTTC. Translation gives CASSAEQTNYGYTF.

This clonotype was found a few times. The chain is built from TRBV12-3 or TRBV12-4 and TRBJ2-1; a weak D match, TRBD2 (7 bases). The CDR3 sequence is 18 residues long. Trimming pared 1 base from V and 0 bases from J, leaving 16 bases between. Here the CDR3 DNA reads TGTGCCAGCAGTTTAGGTGGCGGGGGCGTAAGCTCCTACAATGAGCAGTTCTTC. Its protein is CASSLGGGGVSSYNEQFF.

This clonotype was seen more than once but under ten times. V is TRBV7-9 and J is TRBJ2-7, with 7 bases fitting TRBD1. Trimming removed 5 bases from V and 7 bases from J; junction bases left unmatched: 20. Germline assignment: CDR1 SEHNR and CDR2 FQNEAQ (reference sequence). This CDR3 contains 17 residues. Here the CDR3 reads CASSRGQPLGFLGEQYF. The CDR3 DNA reads TGTGCCAGCAGCAGGGGACAGCCGTTAGGATTTTTGGGAGAGCAGTACTTC.

V usage is TRBV27 and J usage is TRBJ2-1; D remains ambiguous. Deletions cut 4 bases from V and 2 bases from J, with 15 bases between. The V gene's germline CDR1 is MNHEY and CDR2 SMNVEV (reference sequence). The CDR3 has 16 amino acids. CDR3: CASSSSSGPTYNEQFF. For the CDR3, the DNA is TGTGCCAGCAGTTCCTCCTCTGGTCCCACCTACAATGAGCAGTTCTTC.

The table lists this clonotype with a few counts. The rearrangement links TRBV12-3 or TRBV12-4 to TRBJ2-5; TRBD2 matches at 11 bases. CDR3 length equals 16 residues. Germline trimming cut 6 bases from V and 11 bases from J; bases unmatched to any gene: 17. The CDR3 is CASSTPGTSGFNEQYF. CDR3 in DNA: TGTGCCAGCAGCACACCGGGGACTAGCGGTTTCAATGAGCAGTACTTC.

The V call is TRBV12-3 or TRBV12-4, the J call TRBJ2-7; D gene unclear. The CDR3 loop spans 13 amino acids. Trimming removed 6 bases at V and 11 bases at J, with 20 bases between. CDR3 sequence (DNA): TGTGCCAGCAGCCCCTTCCCGGCGGTTTTTAAGTACTTC. Translation gives CASSPFPAVFKYF.

The chain is built from TRBV6-6 and TRBJ2-7; 9 nucleotides align to TRBD2. The CDR3 has 14 residues. With V trimmed by 7 bases and J by 5 bases, 9 bases remained unmatched. Germline values: CDR1 MNHNY, CDR2 SVGAGI (reference sequence). CDR3 protein: CASMIQAGGHEQYF. The CDR3 coding sequence is TGTGCCAGCATGATACAGGCGGGGGGGCACGAGCAGTACTTC.

This clonotype was detected a few times. In nucleotides, the CDR3 is TGCGCCAGCAGCCAGGAGGACAGGAGCCTACAGTACTTC. It codes for CASSQEDRSLQYF. The rearrangement links TRBV4-1 to TRBJ2-4, with 7 bases aligning to TRBD1. The CDR3 runs to 13 residues. Germline V gene lookup returns CDR1 MGHRA and CDR2 YSYEKL. V shed 3 bases and J 13 bases; nucleotides not matched to a gene: 9.

This clonotype has just a few counts. The chain joins TRBV4-1 to TRBJ1-2; 7 bases fit TRBD1. CDR1 is MGHRA, CDR2 YSYEKL, per germline. CDR3 length: 15 amino acids. Trimming took 4 bases from V and 3 from J; bases not matched to a gene: 8. The CDR3 spells CASSPPEQGHYGYTF. The CDR3 nucleotides read TGCGCCAGCAGCCCCCCCGAACAGGGGCACTATGGCTACACCTTC.

The table lists this clonotype with a few counts. As DNA, the CDR3 is TGTGCCAGCAGCGTAGACAGGGGTAACCCCCCTGATGGCTACACCTTC. Encoded protein: CASSVDRGNPPDGYTF. This chain uses TRBV9 with TRBJ1-2, with 7 bases fitting TRBD1. Looked up from germline, CDR1 is SGDLS and CDR2 is YYNGEE. The CDR3 sequence is 16 residues long. J gave up 6 bases and V 0 bases, and 11 bases lay outside the gene matches.

V and J are TRBV12-3 or TRBV12-4 and TRBJ2-2; D is possibly TRBD2 (5 bases). The V and J ends lost 3 bases and 6 bases respectively, with 8 bases between them. The CDR3 totals 13 residues. Here the CDR3 DNA reads TGTGCCAGCAGTTTGGCTAGCTCCGGGGAGCTGTTTTTT. Protein: CASSLASSGELFF.

The rearrangement joins TRBV6-5 to TRBJ1-2; the match to TRBD1 covers 9 bases. CDR1 MNHEY and CDR2 SVGAGI come from the germline V gene. The CDR3 is 14 amino acids. Trimming cost V 5 bases and J 5 bases; bases outside gene matches: 6. This CDR3 reads CASSGTGLPYGYTF. CDR3 nucleotide sequence: TGTGCCAGCAGTGGGACAGGGCTTCCTTATGGCTACACCTTC.

There are a few counts of this clonotype. The rearrangement uses TRBV6-6 and TRBJ1-1; D gene uncertain. Trimming pared 6 bases from V and 0 bases from J, leaving 11 bases between. This CDR3 has 14 amino acids. CDR1 and CDR2 (germline): MNHNY, SVGAGI (reference sequence). CDR3 in DNA: TGTGCCAGCAGGCCGGAACAAGTGAACACTGAAGCTTTCTTT. This translates into CASRPEQVNTEAFF.